Reported below is one TCR beta chain. Its antigen is not identified. Assay: immunoSEQ multiplex PCR; the TCRdb copy retains only in-frame clones and omits some. The data show 100,000 to 150,000 clones, 90% seen once. This specimen comes from a study of T cell responses to AZD1222 COVID-19 vaccine. Findings of the study overall: Baseline seropositivity characterized only a handful of AZD1222 recipients.

Per germline, CDR1 SGHRS and CDR2 YFSETQ. CDR3 length equals 15 residues. The ends were cut back, 1 base at V and 4 bases at J, with 12 bases in the middle. The chain combines TRBV5-1 with TRBJ2-1; D unresolved. This TCR was sampled from an adult in good health. The sequencing used peripheral blood, collected on day 0 of MenACWY control vaccination. The DNA of the CDR3 is TGCGCCAGCAGCTTGACTTACGGGTTTTACAATGAGCAGTTCTTC. This translates into CASSLTYGFYNEQFF.